Following are 20 T cell receptor beta chains from one sample sequenced in a study of blood T cell repertoires in COVID-19. Only in-frame clones appear in the TCRdb table, and some are missing; sequencing was by immunoSEQ multiplex PCR. The data hold around 94,000 clones, with approximately 86% observed a single time. Sequencing was performed on peripheral blood. These receptors originate from an elderly man with acute or convalescent COVID-19.

V gene TRBV9 combines with J gene TRBJ1-1; 7 nucleotides match TRBD1. The CDR3 extends over 17 amino acids. Per germline, CDR1 SGDLS and CDR2 YYNGEE. The V gene end was trimmed by 2 bases and the J gene end by 0 bases; junction bases not matched to a gene: 10. The DNA of the CDR3 is TGTGCCAGCAGCGTTAGTACAGGGGTCTTCATGAACACTGAAGCTTTCTTT. It is translated as CASSVSTGVFMNTEAFF.

The gene calls are TRBV2 and TRBJ2-5, with 13 positions matching TRBD2. After removal of 11 bases from V and 4 bases from J, the junction contained 4 bases not matched to a gene. CDR1 is SNHLY, CDR2 FYNNEI, per germline. The CDR3 covers 13 residues. The CDR3 sequence: CALRTSGRETQYF. In DNA form, the CDR3 reads TGTGCCTTACGGACTAGCGGGAGAGAGACCCAGTACTTC.

Only a few counts were recorded for this clone. The rearrangement uses TRBV19 and TRBJ1-6; 7 nucleotides agree with TRBD1. The CDR3 sequence is 18 residues long. The junction had 10 bases not matched to a gene; V was cut back by 5 bases and J by 0 bases. Germline V gene sequence: CDR1 LNHDA, CDR2 SQIVND (reference sequence). CDR3: CASSERGQTSSYNSPLHF. The CDR3, as DNA: TGTGCCAGTAGTGAAAGGGGACAGACGAGCTCCTATAATTCACCCCTCCACTTT.

The genes are TRBV5-4 and TRBJ2-3; 7 nucleotides align to TRBD2. This CDR3 comprises 15 residues. Germline CDR1 is SGHNT and CDR2 is YYREEE (reference sequence). Trimming cost V 4 bases and J 4 bases; bases outside gene matches: 9. CDR3 DNA sequence: TGTGCCAGCAGCCCAGCCCGGCTAGCGGCAGATACGCAGTATTTT. Translated: CASSPARLAADTQYF.

The chain links TRBV5-1 to TRBJ1-1; 9 bases map to TRBD1. Germline values: CDR1 SGHRS, CDR2 YFSETQ. The CDR3 is 15 residues long. Losses at the gene ends were 0 bases for V and 3 bases for J; bases not matched to a gene: 3. This CDR3 is CASSLAGTGYTEAFF. The CDR3 coding sequence is TGCGCCAGCAGCTTGGCAGGGACAGGGTACACTGAAGCTTTCTTT.

The chain has TRBV10-3 and TRBJ2-7; D may be TRBD2 (8 bases). The V gene's germline CDR1 is ENHRY and CDR2 SYGVKD. V was trimmed by 5 bases and J by 1 base, leaving 27 bases between them. This CDR3 region has 19 residues. CDR3 nucleotides: TGTGCCATCAGTCAGTACAGGGGTGGAGCGGGGGAAACTTCCTACGAGCAGTACTTC. This codes for CAISQYRGGAGETSYEQYF.

This clone was observed a handful of times. The chain is built from TRBV11-2 and TRBJ2-5, with D maybe TRBD2 (6 bases). Germline assignment: CDR1 SGHAT and CDR2 FQNNGV. Trimming took 5 bases from V and 1 from J, leaving 17 bases between them. This CDR3 comprises 16 residues. CDR3 coding DNA: TGTGCCAGCAGCGGGGGACTCCGAGCGGGCCAAGAGACCCAGTACTTC. It encodes CASSGGLRAGQETQYF.

This clone was found once. The J gene is TRBJ2-1, the V gene TRBV6-5, with 14 bases lining up with TRBD2. CDR1 and CDR2 (germline): MNHEY, SVGAGI. The CDR3 has 16 amino acids. The ends lost 1 base at V and 9 bases at J; junction bases unmatched: 5. CDR3 amino acids: CASSYFGTSGSGEQFF. Written as DNA, the CDR3 is TGTGCCAGCAGTTACTTTGGGACTAGCGGGAGTGGTGAGCAGTTCTTC.

The chain combines TRBV29-1 with TRBJ1-1; 9 nucleotides match TRBD1. V shed 4 bases, J shed 1 base, and the junction held 7 bases outside the gene matches. There are 15 residues in the CDR3. Germline V lookup: CDR1 SQVTM, CDR2 ANQGSEA. CDR3 bases: TGCAGCGTTGCCCTCCCGGGACAGGGGAACACTGAAGCTTTCTTT. It translates to CSVALPGQGNTEAFF.

This chain joins TRBV11-2 and TRBJ2-3, with 10 positions matching TRBD2. The CDR3 covers 16 residues. Germline CDR1 SGHAT, CDR2 FQNNGV. V lost 2 bases to trimming and J lost 0 bases; unmatched junction nucleotides: 2. The CDR3 DNA is TGTGCCAGCAGCTTACCGACTAGCGGGAGCACAGATACGCAGTATTTT. It translates to CASSLPTSGSTDTQYF.

V is TRBV28 and J is TRBJ1-2; D may be TRBD1 (6 bases). The CDR3 is 15 residues long. CDR1 and CDR2 (germline): MDHEN, SYDVKM. Trimming removed 5 bases at V and 2 bases at J, with 15 bases between. This CDR3 is CASSAAQGGNYGYTF. CDR3 coding DNA: TGTGCCAGCAGTGCCGCACAGGGCGGGAACTATGGCTACACCTTC.

The chain employs TRBV18 and TRBJ2-7, with 12 bases identical to TRBD2. Germline V lookup: CDR1 KGHSH, CDR2 LQKENI. Losses at the gene ends were 3 bases for V and 3 bases for J; bases not matched to a gene: 6. The CDR3 sequence is 16 residues long. The chain's CDR3 is CASSPQLAGGIYEQYF. CDR3 nucleotide sequence: TGTGCCAGCTCACCGCAACTAGCGGGAGGCATCTACGAGCAGTACTTC.

The chain links TRBV19 to TRBJ1-6; possibly TRBD1 for D (5 bases). V gave up 5 bases and J gave up 10 bases, with 12 bases separating them. The CDR3 sequence is 13 residues long. Germline CDR1 reads LNHDA; CDR2 reads SQIVND (reference sequence). The CDR3 protein is CASSLRGNSPLHF. CDR3 nucleotides: TGTGCCAGTAGTCTAAGGGGTAACTCACCCCTCCACTTT.

V and J are TRBV2 and TRBJ2-1; 8 bases are a match to TRBD2. The trim removed 6 bases at V and 3 bases at J, leaving 4 bases unmatched. CDR3 size: 14 residues. CDR1 and CDR2 (germline): SNHLY, FYNNEI. DNA of the CDR3: TGTGCCAGCAGGCGGGAGGCGGACTACAATGAGCAGTTCTTC. Amino acid sequence: CASRREADYNEQFF.

The J gene is TRBJ1-1, the V gene TRBV7-2, with D hard to call. Germline lookup yields CDR1 SGHTA and CDR2 FQGNSA. There are 15 residues in the CDR3. Trimming pared 5 bases from V and 4 bases from J, leaving 17 bases between. The CDR3: CASSNRRGSSTEAFF. For the CDR3, the DNA is TGTGCCAGCAGCAATCGCCGTGGGTCTAGCACTGAAGCTTTCTTT.

This rearrangement joins TRBV10-3 to TRBJ2-3; 9 bases map to TRBD1. Trimming at V came to 7 bases and at J to 3 bases, leaving 5 bases not matched to a gene. The CDR3 has 14 residues. Germline V gene sequence: CDR1 ENHRY, CDR2 SYGVKD. The CDR3 spells CAITTGGPTDTQYF. CDR3 bases: TGTGCCATCACGACAGGGGGACCTACAGATACGCAGTATTTT.

This clone was observed once. This sequence joins TRBV9 and TRBJ2-1; 12 bases are shared with TRBD1. The germline CDR1 and CDR2 sequences are SGDLS and YYNGEE. After removal of 4 bases from V and 9 bases from J, the junction contained 11 bases not matched to a gene. This CDR3 is 16 amino acids long. The CDR3 reads CASSPQTGTGGGEQFF. CDR3 nucleotide sequence: TGTGCCAGCAGCCCCCAAACGGGGACAGGGGGCGGTGAGCAGTTCTTC.

CDR3 coding DNA: TGTGCCAGCAGCTTCGAGACAGGGAATACTGAAGCTTTCTTT. It codes for CASSFETGNTEAFF. This chain connects TRBV5-4 to TRBJ1-1; 7 positions agree with TRBD1. The CDR3 runs 14 residues. CDR1 is SGHNT, CDR2 YYREEE, per germline (reference sequence). The V gene end was trimmed by 2 bases and the J gene end by 5 bases; junction bases not matched to a gene: 6.

This chain uses TRBV28 with TRBJ2-7; 16 bases fit TRBD2. The CDR3 is 15 amino acids. After removal of 11 bases from V and 12 bases from J, the junction contained 16 bases not matched to a gene. CDR1 and CDR2 from the germline V gene are MDHEN and SYDVKM. CDR3 loop: CASNQSGTSGRAAYF. CDR3 sequence (DNA): TGTGCCTCCAACCAATCCGGGACTAGCGGGAGGGCCGCGTACTTC.

This clone was observed a few times. This chain links TRBV9 with TRBJ1-3; 7 nucleotides agree with TRBD1. In germline, CDR1 is SGDLS, CDR2 YYNGEE. The CDR3 loop spans 15 amino acids. With V trimmed by 3 bases and J by 6 bases, 9 bases remained unmatched. The CDR3 DNA is TGTGCCAGCAGCGCCCTAACAGGGGTGGAAAACACCATATATTTT. This gives the protein CASSALTGVENTIYF.